Following are 23 T cell receptor beta chains from one sample sequenced in a study of shared clonotypes between healthy human individuals. The method was immunoSEQ multiplex PCR; TCRdb's version includes in-frame clones alone and lacks a portion of them. The sample has around 1.6 million clones, 98% seen once. The sample taken for sequencing was naive CD4+ T cells sorted from blood. As to subset: CD45RA+ positively selected. These receptors came from a man in his thirties or forties in good health.

This chain joins TRBV15 and TRBJ2-1; no reliable D call. With 4 bases removed from V and 4 bases from J, the gap between germline ends came to 5 bases. Germline values: CDR1 LNHNV, CDR2 YYDKDF (reference sequence). The CDR3 has 12 amino acids. CDR3 residues: CATSNGYNEQFF. DNA of the CDR3: TGTGCCACCAGCAACGGTTACAATGAGCAGTTCTTC.

The chain has TRBV4-1 and TRBJ1-5; D is uncertain. The CDR3 is 12 amino acids. V lost 0 bases, J lost 15 bases, and 12 bases lay in between. CDR1 is MGHRA and CDR2 is YSYEKL in the germline V gene. CDR3 residues: CASSQDTGHRHF. DNA of the CDR3: TGCGCCAGCAGCCAAGATACGGGCCATAGGCATTTT.

The rearrangement links TRBV7-8 to TRBJ1-5; D remains unclear. V lost 0 bases to trimming and J lost 7 bases, with 10 bases between them. The CDR3 loop spans 14 amino acids. Germline CDR1 is SGHVS and CDR2 is FQNEAQ. This CDR3 is CASSLARGDQPQHF. CDR3 sequence (DNA): TGTGCCAGCAGCTTAGCGCGGGGAGACCAGCCCCAGCATTTT.

The chain has TRBV27 and TRBJ2-7; D ambiguous. The CDR3 spans 14 residues. Trimming stripped 2 bases from V and 2 bases from J, with 10 bases between. CDR1 is MNHEY and CDR2 is SMNVEV in the germline V gene (reference sequence). The CDR3 bases are TGTGCCAGCAGTTTACCGACCAGAGCCTACGAGCAGTACTTC. It is translated as CASSLPTRAYEQYF.

The V call is TRBV7-2, the J call TRBJ1-5; D not resolved. The CDR3 consists of 15 residues. Trimming shortened V by 1 base and J by 6 bases, and 13 bases separated the two germline ends. The V gene's germline CDR1 is SGHTA and CDR2 FQGNSA. The CDR3 sequence is CASSLENGLGQPQHF. CDR3 in DNA: TGTGCCAGCAGCTTAGAAAACGGCCTGGGTCAGCCCCAGCATTTT. Full variable domain (outside the CDR3, taken from reference TRBV7-2 and TRBJ1-5): GAGVSQSPSNKVTEKGKDVELRCDPISGHTALYWYRQSLGQGLEFLIYFQGNSAPDKSGLPSDRFSAERTGGSVSTLTIQRTQQEDSAVYLCASSLENGLGQPQHFGDGTRLSIL.

Comment on this clone: Sequence at one end of the junction differs from germline and may be a read error. V is TRBV19 and J is TRBJ2-2; D assignment may be TRBD1 or TRBD2 (5 bases each). CDR3 length: 14 amino acids. CDR1 is LNHDA and CDR2 is SQIVND in the germline V gene (reference sequence). The CDR3 protein is CASSAGTKTGELFF. As DNA, the CDR3 is TGTGCCAGTAGTGCCGGGACGAAAACCGGGGAGCTGTTTTTT.

This clone is a singleton in its sample. This chain links TRBV18 with TRBJ2-2; D unresolved. Trimming took off 4 bases at V and 2 bases at J, with 5 bases between the two ends. The CDR3 is made up of 13 amino acids. Germline lookup yields CDR1 KGHSH and CDR2 LQKENI. The CDR3 loop reads CASSRSNTGELFF. The CDR3 region has the DNA TGTGCCAGCTCACGCTCCAACACCGGGGAGCTGTTTTTT.

The rearrangement links TRBV27 to TRBJ2-7; 9 positions match TRBD2. The length of the CDR3 is 19 residues. Germline CDR1 and CDR2: MNHEY and SMNVEV (reference sequence). Germline trimming cut 6 bases from V and 7 bases from J; bases unmatched to any gene: 25. The CDR3 spells CASRGPGIAGDPIFGEQYF. The DNA for the CDR3 is TGTGCCAGCAGAGGTCCGGGGATAGCGGGAGATCCTATATTTGGTGAGCAGTACTTC.

The chain recombines TRBV11-2 with TRBJ2-1; 7 bases are a match to TRBD2. This CDR3 region has 19 residues. After removal of 5 bases from V and 4 bases from J, the junction contained 20 bases not matched to a gene. Germline CDR1 is SGHAT and CDR2 is FQNNGV. CDR3 sequence: CASSTMRLAEGLLYNEQFF. DNA for the CDR3: TGTGCCAGCAGCACCATGAGACTAGCTGAAGGGCTTTTATACAATGAGCAGTTCTTC.

This clone was detected once. The rearrangement joins TRBV25-1 to TRBJ1-2; 7 bases match TRBD1. V trimming: 2 bases; J trimming: 8 bases; junction bases outside the gene matches: 8. CDR1 MGHDK and CDR2 SYGVNS come from the germline V gene. This CDR3 comprises 14 residues. CDR3 in amino acids: CASSEVIGGRGYTF. CDR3 bases: TGTGCCAGCAGTGAAGTCATAGGGGGCCGGGGCTACACCTTC.

The rearrangement joins TRBV9 to TRBJ2-6; 7 nucleotides align to TRBD2. The junction had 8 bases not matched to a gene; V was cut back by 2 bases and J by 0 bases. Germline V gives CDR1 SGDLS, CDR2 YYNGEE. The CDR3 has 18 amino acids. CDR3 sequence (DNA): TGTGCCAGCAGCGTTCATATCGGGGGGAACTCTGGGGCCAACGTCCTGACTTTC. It is translated as CASSVHIGGNSGANVLTF.

V and J are TRBV27 and TRBJ2-1; 8 bases are a match to TRBD2. Germline V gene lookup returns CDR1 MNHEY and CDR2 SMNVEV (reference sequence). The CDR3 runs 18 residues. J was trimmed by 4 bases and V by 6 bases; bases with no gene match: 17. For the CDR3, the DNA is TGTGCCAGCAGACCCCTACGGCGGGGGATAGCGGGATACAATGAGCAGTTCTTC. Protein product: CASRPLRRGIAGYNEQFF.

The chain uses TRBV28 and TRBJ2-7, with D unclear. CDR3 length: 12 amino acids. The V end lost 4 bases, the J end lost 4 bases, and 8 bases lay between the germline ends. From germline, CDR1 is MDHEN and CDR2 SYDVKM. CDR3 in DNA: TGTGCCAGCAGTTGGCAGACTTACGAGCAGTACTTC. It specifies CASSWQTYEQYF. The whole variable domain, filled in from reference TRBV28 and TRBJ2-7, reads DVKVTQSSRYLVKRTGEKVFLECVQDMDHENMFWYRQDPGLGLRLIYFSYDVKMKEKGDIPEGYSVSREKKERFSLILESASTNQTSMYLCASSWQTYEQYFGPGTRLTVT.

The rearrangement uses TRBV19 and TRBJ2-5, with 9 bases identical to TRBD1. The CDR3 is 14 residues long. J lost 5 bases, V lost 8 bases, and 9 bases had no gene match. Looked up from germline, CDR1 is LNHDA and CDR2 is SQIVND (reference sequence). The CDR3: CASGTGGLGETQYF. For the CDR3, the DNA is TGTGCCAGTGGCACAGGGGGCTTGGGGGAGACCCAGTACTTC.

This clone was seen once. This chain links TRBV5-1 with TRBJ1-2; 9 bases align to TRBD1. The CDR3 spans 15 residues. CDR1 and CDR2 from the germline V gene are SGHRS and YFSETQ. After removal of 0 bases from V and 7 bases from J, the junction contained 7 bases not matched to a gene. Here the CDR3 reads CASSLEYRGRGGYTF. The CDR3 DNA reads TGCGCCAGCAGCTTGGAGTACAGGGGGCGAGGTGGCTACACCTTC.

For this clone: Other DNA sequences from this sample encode an identical CDR3 as well. This chain uses TRBV7-3 with TRBJ2-1; 7 bases line up with TRBD1. The CDR3 loop spans 13 amino acids. Losses at the gene ends were 3 bases for V and 4 bases for J; bases not matched to a gene: 0. Germline V gene data show CDR1 as SGHTA and CDR2 as FQGTGA. CDR3 region: CASSLGQYNEQFF. CDR3 bases: TGTGCCAGCAGCTTGGGACAGTACAATGAGCAGTTCTTC.

The chain has TRBV15 and TRBJ2-1; TRBD2 aligns across 8 bases. The CDR3 spans 17 residues. From germline, CDR1 is LNHNV and CDR2 YYDKDF (reference sequence). The trim removed 8 bases at V and 4 bases at J, leaving 16 bases unmatched. The CDR3 reads CATSGMAGGGRYNEQFF. Here the CDR3 DNA reads TGTGCCACCTCGGGCATGGCGGGTGGCGGGAGGTACAATGAGCAGTTCTTC.

This chain joins TRBV29-1 and TRBJ2-1; 8 bases fit TRBD2. J gave up 10 bases and V 7 bases, and 9 bases lay outside the gene matches. This CDR3 has 12 residues. Germline CDR1 and CDR2: SQVTM and ANQGSEA. The CDR3 protein is CSARRGDGEQFF. CDR3 nucleotides: TGCAGCGCCCGGCGGGGGGACGGGGAGCAGTTCTTC.

This chain joins TRBV11-2 and TRBJ1-2, with 7 bases identical to TRBD1. This CDR3 has 16 amino acids. CDR1 and CDR2 from the germline V gene are SGHAT and FQNNGV. J was trimmed by 4 bases and V by 0 bases; bases with no gene match: 8. DNA for the CDR3: TGTGCCAGCAGCTTAGATCGTCGACAGGGCCTCTATGGCTACACCTTC. This codes for CASSLDRRQGLYGYTF.

The chain links TRBV14 to TRBJ2-7; 14 bases align to TRBD2. The CDR3 consists of 18 residues. V lost 0 bases to trimming and J lost 2 bases; unmatched junction nucleotides: 6. Germline assignment: CDR1 SGHDN and CDR2 FVKESK. The CDR3 reads CASSQEGLAGVPTYEQYF. CDR3 coding DNA: TGTGCCAGCAGCCAAGAGGGACTAGCGGGAGTCCCCACCTACGAGCAGTACTTC.

This clone was recorded only once. V is TRBV5-1 and J is TRBJ2-3; TRBD2 might be the D (6 bases). The CDR3 runs to 17 residues. Germline values: CDR1 SGHRS, CDR2 YFSETQ. V lost 2 bases to trimming and J lost 4 bases, with 20 bases between them. The CDR3 coding sequence is TGCGCCAGCAGCTTCTTTCTAGCGATCGAGGGACCAGATACGCAGTATTTT. This codes for CASSFFLAIEGPDTQYF.

This chain connects TRBV5-4 to TRBJ1-1, with 9 bases lining up with TRBD1. This CDR3 spans 14 amino acids. Trimming cost V 0 bases and J 8 bases; bases outside gene matches: 5. CDR1 is SGHNT, CDR2 YYREEE, per germline (reference sequence). The CDR3 DNA reads as TGTGCCAGCAGCTTGGGACGGACAGGGGTAGAAGCTTTCTTT. Translation: CASSLGRTGVEAFF.

J is TRBJ2-7 and V is TRBV18; D is unclear. V was cut by 1 base and J by 0 bases, with 13 bases left in between. Germline V gene data show CDR1 as KGHSH and CDR2 as LQKENI. This CDR3 has 16 residues. The DNA for the CDR3 is TGTGCCAGCTCACCACTCCCAGGCTCGACCTCCTACGAGCAGTACTTC. It yields the protein CASSPLPGSTSYEQYF. The variable domain in full, with the rest retrieved from reference TRBV18 and TRBJ2-7, is NAGVMQNPRHLVRRRGQEARLRCSPMKGHSHVYWYRQLPEEGLKFMVYLQKENIIDESGMPKERFSAEFPKEGPSILRIQQVVRGDSAAYFCASSPLPGSTSYEQYFGPGTRLTVT.